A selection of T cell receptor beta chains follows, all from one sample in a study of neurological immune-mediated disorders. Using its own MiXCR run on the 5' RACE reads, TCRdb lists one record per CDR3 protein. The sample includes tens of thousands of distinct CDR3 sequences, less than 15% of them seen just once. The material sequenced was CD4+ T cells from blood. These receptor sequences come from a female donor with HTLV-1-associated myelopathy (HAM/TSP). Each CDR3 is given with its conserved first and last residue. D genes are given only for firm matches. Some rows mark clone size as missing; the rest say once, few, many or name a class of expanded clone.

CDR3 DNA: TGTGCCAGCAGCTCGGGACTAGCGGCTTACAATGAGCAGTTCTTC
CDR3 protein: CASSSGLAAYNEQFF
V gene: TRBV12-3/TRBV12-4
J gene: TRBJ2-1
D gene: TRBD2
clone size: many

CDR3 DNA: TGTGCCAGCTCACCCAGTGGTAGGGAAGCCCTCTACGAGCAGTACTTC
CDR3 protein: CASSPSGREALYEQYF
V gene: TRBV18
J gene: TRBJ2-7
D gene: -
clone size: -

CDR3 DNA: TGTGCCAGCAGCTCCCAGAGTTCTGGACAGCCCCAGCATTTT
CDR3 protein: CASSSQSSGQPQHF
V gene: TRBV7-2
J gene: TRBJ1-5
D gene: -
clone size: many

CDR3 DNA: TGTGCCAGCAGCTTAGGTTTGGGGGCTGGGGCCAACGTCCTGACTTTC
CDR3 protein: CASSLGLGAGANVLTF
V gene: TRBV7-3
J gene: TRBJ2-6
D gene: -
clone size: many

CDR3 DNA: TGCGCCAGCAGCTTGACTAGCGGGAGTGTTGCCGGGGAGCTGTTTTTT
CDR3 protein: CASSLTSGSVAGELFF
V gene: TRBV5-1
J gene: TRBJ2-2
D gene: TRBD2
clone size: -

CDR3 DNA: TGTGCCAGCAGCTTTGTCTCCGCCGGGACAGAGCAGTTCTTC
CDR3 protein: CASSFVSAGTEQFF
V gene: TRBV5-5
J gene: TRBJ2-1
D gene: -
clone size: many

CDR3 DNA: TGCAGTGCTAGAGCGGGGCAGGAATATACGCAGTATTTT
CDR3 protein: CSARAGQEYTQYF
V gene: TRBV20-1
J gene: TRBJ2-3
D gene: -
clone size: -

CDR3 DNA: TGCGCCAGCAGCTTGCAGGGGGCGAGGGAAGCTTTCTTT
CDR3 protein: CASSLQGAREAFF
V gene: TRBV5-1
J gene: TRBJ1-1
D gene: TRBD1
clone size: many

CDR3 DNA: TGCGCCAGCAGCCAAGAAGGGTATCGAGATACGCAGTATTTT
CDR3 protein: CASSQEGYRDTQYF
V gene: TRBV4-3
J gene: TRBJ2-3
D gene: -
clone size: many

CDR3 DNA: TGTGCCAGCAGCTCCGCTGGGGGAGTGTACGAGCAGTACTTC
CDR3 protein: CASSSAGGVYEQYF
V gene: TRBV7-2
J gene: TRBJ2-7
D gene: -
clone size: many

CDR3 DNA: TGTGCCAGCTCACCATGGACAGGGGGTAGCACAGATACGCAGTATTTT
CDR3 protein: CASSPWTGGSTDTQYF
V gene: TRBV18
J gene: TRBJ2-3
D gene: TRBD1
clone size: many

CDR3 DNA: TGTGCCAGCAGCTCTAGCGGGAACAATGAGCAGTTCTTC
CDR3 protein: CASSSSGNNEQFF
V gene: TRBV7-9
J gene: TRBJ2-1
D gene: TRBD2
clone size: -

CDR3 DNA: TGTGCCAACAGTACCGGCCGGAGCGGGAGAGTCACGGATACGCAGTATTTT
CDR3 protein: CANSTGRSGRVTDTQYF
V gene: TRBV6-5
J gene: TRBJ2-3
D gene: TRBD2
clone size: few

CDR3 DNA: TGCGCCAGCAGCTTGTCAGGCAGATTACAAGAGACCCAGTACTTC
CDR3 protein: CASSLSGRLQETQYF
V gene: TRBV5-1
J gene: TRBJ2-5
D gene: -
clone size: many

CDR3 DNA: TGCGCCAGCAGCGGCCAGGGGGCGCAGGAAAAACTGTTTTTT
CDR3 protein: CASSGQGAQEKLFF
V gene: TRBV5-1
J gene: TRBJ1-4
D gene: TRBD1
clone size: medium-sized

CDR3 DNA: TGTGCCAGCAGCTTAAGTCTCTACGAGCAGTACTTC
CDR3 protein: CASSLSLYEQYF
V gene: TRBV7-2
J gene: TRBJ2-7
D gene: -
clone size: many

CDR3 DNA: TGCGCCAGCAGCGCCTCCGGGACGAGGAACACCGGGGAGCTGTTTTTT
CDR3 protein: CASSASGTRNTGELFF
V gene: TRBV5-1
J gene: TRBJ2-2
D gene: -
clone size: many

CDR3 DNA: TGCAGCGTTGGGCGACTAGCGGGAGGAACGGATACGCAGTATTTT
CDR3 protein: CSVGRLAGGTDTQYF
V gene: TRBV29-1
J gene: TRBJ2-3
D gene: TRBD2
clone size: many

CDR3 DNA: TGCGGTGCTAGCGCGGGGACAGTAACTAATGAAAAACTGTTTTTT
CDR3 protein: CGASAGTVTNEKLFF
V gene: TRBV20-1
J gene: TRBJ1-4
D gene: TRBD1
clone size: -

CDR3 DNA: TGTGCCAGCAGTTACGGGGACATTAGTGGCTACACCTTC
CDR3 protein: CASSYGDISGYTF
V gene: TRBV6-5
J gene: TRBJ1-2
D gene: -
clone size: many

CDR3 DNA: TGTGCCAGCAGCTTATCAGCCGCCCAGGGTCGGGGCGAGCAGTACTTC
CDR3 protein: CASSLSAAQGRGEQYF
V gene: TRBV7-8
J gene: TRBJ2-7
D gene: -
clone size: many

CDR3 DNA: TGCAGTGGTGGAGGGAACTCCTACGAGCAGTACTTC
CDR3 protein: CSGGGNSYEQYF
V gene: TRBV20-1
J gene: TRBJ2-7
D gene: -
clone size: many

CDR3 DNA: TGTGCCAGCCGCGCCGGGCGGCATGGCGAGCAGTACTTC
CDR3 protein: CASRAGRHGEQYF
V gene: TRBV7-2
J gene: TRBJ2-7
D gene: -
clone size: many

CDR3 DNA: TGTGCCAGCAGTTACAACTCCTGGGAGACCCAGTACTTC
CDR3 protein: CASSYNSWETQYF
V gene: TRBV6-2/TRBV6-3
J gene: TRBJ2-5
D gene: -
clone size: many